Presented here are 9 T cell receptor beta chains from one specimen sequenced in a study of graft-versus-host responses after intestinal transplantation. Antigens of these TCRs are unknown. The repertoire was sequenced with immunoSEQ multiplex PCR; TCRdb's copy has only in-frame clones and lacks some. This table holds some 140,000 clones, approximately 94% found once. The sample consisted of unstimulated CD4+ T cells sorted from spleen or lymph node cells, taken before intestinal transplant. The receptors derive from a human donor who received an intestinal transplant.

V and J are TRBV5-1 and TRBJ2-2; D not resolved. This CDR3 comprises 15 residues. From germline, CDR1 is SGHRS and CDR2 YFSETQ. V gave up 0 bases and J gave up 6 bases, with 12 bases separating them. The CDR3 DNA follows: TGCGCCAGCAGCTTGGCTCAGGTGTTGGCCGGGGAGCTGTTTTTT. This sequence encodes CASSLAQVLAGELFF.

This rearrangement joins TRBV9 to TRBJ1-5; D perhaps matches TRBD1 (6 bases). This CDR3 is built from 13 residues. Trimming shortened V by 4 bases and J by 5 bases, and 10 bases separated the two germline ends. Germline values: CDR1 SGDLS, CDR2 YYNGEE. The CDR3 sequence is CASSPGADQPQHF. The CDR3 DNA reads as TGTGCCAGCAGCCCGGGGGCGGATCAGCCCCAGCATTTT.

This sequence joins TRBV27 and TRBJ2-7, with TRBD1 matching over 7 bases. The CDR3 sequence is 14 residues long. Germline values: CDR1 MNHEY, CDR2 SMNVEV (reference sequence). Trimming took 4 bases from V and 2 from J; bases not matched to a gene: 5. DNA of the CDR3: TGTGCCAGCAGTTACGACAGGGCTCCCTACGAGCAGTACTTC. Translating it yields CASSYDRAPYEQYF.

The J gene is TRBJ1-6, the V gene TRBV7-9; 7 bases are shared with TRBD1. Germline assignment: CDR1 SEHNR and CDR2 FQNEAQ (reference sequence). V gave up 4 bases and J gave up 6 bases; unmatched junction bases: 0. The CDR3 has 13 residues. The CDR3 DNA follows: TGTGCCAGCAGCTGGGACAGTAATTCACCCCTCCACTTT. Its translation: CASSWDSNSPLHF. Looking up the rest from reference TRBV7-9 and TRBJ1-6 gives the full variable domain: DTGVSQNPRHKITKRGQNVTFRCDPISEHNRLYWYRQTLGQGPEFLTYFQNEAQLEKSRLLSDRFSAERPKGSFSTLEIQRTEQGDSAMYLCASSWDSNSPLHFGNGTRLTVT.

The rearrangement links TRBV7-9 to TRBJ2-3; TRBD2 aligns across 9 bases. This CDR3 is built from 16 residues. V dropped 1 base and J dropped 5; count of bases not matched to a gene: 7. Germline values: CDR1 SEHNR, CDR2 FQNEAQ (reference sequence). CDR3: CASSLVGRGGRDTQYF. CDR3 DNA: TGTGCCAGCAGCTTAGTGGGGCGGGGGGGCCGAGATACGCAGTATTTT.

The chain carries TRBV7-6 and TRBJ2-2; D may be TRBD1 (6 bases). The CDR3 totals 17 residues. Deletions cut 1 base from V and 3 bases from J, with 15 bases between. Germline V gene lookup returns CDR1 SGHVS and CDR2 FNYEAQ. The CDR3, as DNA: TGTGCCAGCAGCTTAGTGCCTGCAGGGGCCGACACCGGGGAGCTGTTTTTT. Its translation: CASSLVPAGADTGELFF.

The rearrangement links TRBV9 to TRBJ2-2; 7 bases fit TRBD2. The germline V gene encodes CDR1 SGDLS and CDR2 YYNGEE. V was pared by 0 bases and J by 5 bases, with 7 bases of the junction left unmatched. This CDR3 spans 16 amino acids. The CDR3 sequence is CASSVGWGGLTGELFF. CDR3 DNA sequence: TGTGCCAGCAGCGTAGGATGGGGGGGTCTTACCGGGGAGCTGTTTTTT.

The gene calls are TRBV10-1 and TRBJ1-6; 8 bases line up with TRBD1. This CDR3 has 16 residues. The germline gives CDR1 WNHNN, CDR2 SYGVQD (reference sequence). J was trimmed by 8 bases and V by 0 bases; bases with no gene match: 6. For the CDR3, the DNA is TGCGCCAGCAGTGAGTCGGTCAGGGGGCTAGATTCACCCCTCCACTTT. Translated: CASSESVRGLDSPLHF.

V usage is TRBV18 and J usage is TRBJ2-7, with D unresolved. This CDR3 is built from 16 residues. Germline V gene lookup returns CDR1 KGHSH and CDR2 LQKENI. V was cut by 0 bases and J by 0 bases, with 12 bases left in between. In DNA, the CDR3 is TGTGCCAGCTCACCACCTTATTCTAGGTTCTCCTACGAGCAGTACTTC. Its protein product is CASSPPYSRFSYEQYF.